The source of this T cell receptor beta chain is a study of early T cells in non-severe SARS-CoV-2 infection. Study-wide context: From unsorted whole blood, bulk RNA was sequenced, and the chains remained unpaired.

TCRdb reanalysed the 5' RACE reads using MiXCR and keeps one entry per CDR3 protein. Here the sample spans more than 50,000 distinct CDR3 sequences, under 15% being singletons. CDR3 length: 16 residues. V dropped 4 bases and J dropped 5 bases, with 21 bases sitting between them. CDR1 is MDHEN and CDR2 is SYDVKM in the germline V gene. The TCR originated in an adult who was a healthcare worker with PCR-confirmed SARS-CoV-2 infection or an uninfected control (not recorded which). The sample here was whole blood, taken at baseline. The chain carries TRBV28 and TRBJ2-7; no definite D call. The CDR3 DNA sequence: TGTGCCAGCAGTTATCCGTGGCAGGTGTTGTCCCACGAGCAGTACTTC. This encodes CASSYPWQVLSHEQYF.